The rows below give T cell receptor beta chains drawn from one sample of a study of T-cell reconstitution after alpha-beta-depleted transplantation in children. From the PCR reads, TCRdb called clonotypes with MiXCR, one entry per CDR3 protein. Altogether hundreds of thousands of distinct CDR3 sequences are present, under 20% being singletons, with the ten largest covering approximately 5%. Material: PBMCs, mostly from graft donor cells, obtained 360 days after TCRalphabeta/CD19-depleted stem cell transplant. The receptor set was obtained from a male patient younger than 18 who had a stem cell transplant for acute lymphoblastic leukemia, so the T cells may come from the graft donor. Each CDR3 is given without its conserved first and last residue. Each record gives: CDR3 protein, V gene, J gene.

cdr3_aa: ASSSGRPGYGYT; v_call: TRBV6-5; j_call: TRBJ1-2
cdr3_aa: ASSGDREQETQY; v_call: TRBV2; j_call: TRBJ2-5
cdr3_aa: ASSYRDRAIGPQY; v_call: TRBV7-9; j_call: TRBJ2-7
cdr3_aa: SASPGSGNTIY; v_call: TRBV20-1; j_call: TRBJ1-3
cdr3_aa: ASSMAGGTQY; v_call: TRBV4-1; j_call: TRBJ2-5
cdr3_aa: ASRGTGREAF; v_call: TRBV6-1; j_call: TRBJ1-1
cdr3_aa: ASSQAGFNEKLF; v_call: TRBV14; j_call: TRBJ1-4
cdr3_aa: ASSLAPSGSGQETQY; v_call: TRBV5-5; j_call: TRBJ2-5
cdr3_aa: ASSPQVRGPGMLAQY; v_call: TRBV18; j_call: TRBJ2-4
cdr3_aa: ASSRTGVEKLF; v_call: TRBV3-1; j_call: TRBJ1-4
cdr3_aa: ASSWPTEGQETQY; v_call: TRBV5-1; j_call: TRBJ2-5
cdr3_aa: ASSLRTPGYT; v_call: TRBV5-8; j_call: TRBJ1-2
cdr3_aa: ASSEQTSATFTDTQY; v_call: TRBV5-1; j_call: TRBJ2-3
cdr3_aa: ASSDGVNTEAF; v_call: TRBV7-9; j_call: TRBJ1-1
cdr3_aa: ASSLGPREGGNEQF; v_call: TRBV5-1; j_call: TRBJ2-1
cdr3_aa: SVGLAVYNEQF; v_call: TRBV20-1; j_call: TRBJ2-1
cdr3_aa: ASSCALGYEQF; v_call: TRBV9; j_call: TRBJ2-1
cdr3_aa: ASSHFMTLTDTQY; v_call: TRBV4-1; j_call: TRBJ2-3
cdr3_aa: AVPRDENNEQF; v_call: TRBV7-2; j_call: TRBJ2-1
cdr3_aa: SARDQERYYNEQF; v_call: TRBV20-1; j_call: TRBJ2-1
cdr3_aa: ASSVWDRYYEQY; v_call: TRBV6-1; j_call: TRBJ2-7
cdr3_aa: ASSRGPSPGELF; v_call: TRBV5-1; j_call: TRBJ2-2
cdr3_aa: ASSFLLYGYT; v_call: TRBV12-3/TRBV12-4; j_call: TRBJ1-2
cdr3_aa: ASSQEARHNEQF; v_call: TRBV4-1; j_call: TRBJ2-1
cdr3_aa: ASSGGPRGTQY; v_call: TRBV5-1; j_call: TRBJ2-5
cdr3_aa: ASSSAYFRASEQF; v_call: TRBV11-2; j_call: TRBJ2-1
cdr3_aa: ASSFLGGGYEQY; v_call: TRBV5-1; j_call: TRBJ2-7
cdr3_aa: ASSKGVPGGSYEQY; v_call: TRBV12-3/TRBV12-4; j_call: TRBJ2-7
cdr3_aa: ASSSFVNGYEQY; v_call: TRBV11-2; j_call: TRBJ2-7
cdr3_aa: ASGPGTLSSGELF; v_call: TRBV7-9; j_call: TRBJ2-2
cdr3_aa: ASSMGQSYEQY; v_call: TRBV19; j_call: TRBJ2-7
cdr3_aa: ASSQGYPPDEQF; v_call: TRBV3-1; j_call: TRBJ2-1
cdr3_aa: ASSQDPDRVDGKTQY; v_call: TRBV14; j_call: TRBJ2-5
cdr3_aa: ASSQGQGVSYEQY; v_call: TRBV4-1; j_call: TRBJ2-7
cdr3_aa: ASSLAIPGGLVKNIQY; v_call: TRBV5-1; j_call: TRBJ2-4
cdr3_aa: SARGGRTSEKLF; v_call: TRBV20-1; j_call: TRBJ1-4
cdr3_aa: SAAEYPGELF; v_call: TRBV20-1; j_call: TRBJ2-2
cdr3_aa: ASSLASGPSYEQY; v_call: TRBV5-1; j_call: TRBJ2-7
cdr3_aa: ASSLVSGSRDTQY; v_call: TRBV7-2; j_call: TRBJ2-3
cdr3_aa: SARDLSRRIGELF; v_call: TRBV20-1; j_call: TRBJ2-2
cdr3_aa: ASSPANYEQY; v_call: TRBV12-3/TRBV12-4; j_call: TRBJ2-7
cdr3_aa: ASSFRGANYGYT; v_call: TRBV11-2; j_call: TRBJ1-2
cdr3_aa: ASSYFEGTYEQY; v_call: TRBV6-5; j_call: TRBJ2-7
cdr3_aa: ATSDGTGALWDTQY; v_call: TRBV24-1; j_call: TRBJ2-3
cdr3_aa: ASSPIGRGPPLH; v_call: TRBV4-1; j_call: TRBJ1-6
cdr3_aa: ASSFPLAGPNEQF; v_call: TRBV5-5; j_call: TRBJ2-1
cdr3_aa: ASSFGTRYVDEQF; v_call: TRBV7-9; j_call: TRBJ2-1
cdr3_aa: ASSLSGTHLTDTQY; v_call: TRBV7-2; j_call: TRBJ2-3
cdr3_aa: ASTGTGRAGYT; v_call: TRBV25-1; j_call: TRBJ1-2
cdr3_aa: ATSDLDRGGSIWDYNEQF; v_call: TRBV24-1; j_call: TRBJ2-1
cdr3_aa: ASSLSRTVISYEQY; v_call: TRBV5-1; j_call: TRBJ2-7
cdr3_aa: ATRGSGIEQY; v_call: TRBV15; j_call: TRBJ2-7
cdr3_aa: ASSPIAGPLSYEQY; v_call: TRBV7-2; j_call: TRBJ2-7
cdr3_aa: ASSTRAGATQETQY; v_call: TRBV27; j_call: TRBJ2-5
cdr3_aa: ASSQIMARGTDTQY; v_call: TRBV3-1; j_call: TRBJ2-3
cdr3_aa: SASPAGDGTDTQY; v_call: TRBV20-1; j_call: TRBJ2-3
cdr3_aa: ASSLEGGFGSYEQY; v_call: TRBV7-6; j_call: TRBJ2-7
cdr3_aa: ASSLSGWRDSGGEQF; v_call: TRBV27; j_call: TRBJ2-1